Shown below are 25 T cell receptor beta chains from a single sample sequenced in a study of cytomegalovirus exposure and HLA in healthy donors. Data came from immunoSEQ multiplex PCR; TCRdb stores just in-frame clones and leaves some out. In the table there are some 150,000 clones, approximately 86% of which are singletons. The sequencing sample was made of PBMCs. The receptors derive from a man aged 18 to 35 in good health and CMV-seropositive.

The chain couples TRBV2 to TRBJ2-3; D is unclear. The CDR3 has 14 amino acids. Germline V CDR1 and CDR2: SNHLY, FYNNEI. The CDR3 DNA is TGTGTCTCCAGCTCGGAACTATACACAGATACGCAGTATTTT. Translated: CVSSSELYTDTQYF.

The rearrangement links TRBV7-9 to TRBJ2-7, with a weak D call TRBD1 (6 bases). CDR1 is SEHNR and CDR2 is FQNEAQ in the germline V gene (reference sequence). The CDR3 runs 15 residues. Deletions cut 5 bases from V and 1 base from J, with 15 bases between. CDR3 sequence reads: CASSARQALSYEQYF. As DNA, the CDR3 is TGTGCCAGCAGCGCCCGACAGGCCTTATCCTACGAGCAGTACTTC.

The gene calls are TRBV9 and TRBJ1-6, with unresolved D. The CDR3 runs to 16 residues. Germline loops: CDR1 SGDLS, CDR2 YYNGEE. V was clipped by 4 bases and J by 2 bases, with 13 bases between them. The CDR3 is CASSPRRVTYNSPLHF. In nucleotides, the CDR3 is TGTGCCAGCAGCCCCCGCCGGGTCACCTATAATTCACCCCTCCACTTT.

As DNA, the CDR3 is TGTGCCAGCAGTTACGGGCAGGCTGGCAATCAGCCCCAGCATTTT. Translated, it gives CASSYGQAGNQPQHF. This chain connects TRBV6-6 to TRBJ1-5; D is unclear. Between the trimmed V and J ends, which lost 2 bases and 2 bases, there was a span of 10 bases. From germline, CDR1 is MNHNY and CDR2 SVGAGI (reference sequence). This CDR3 comprises 15 residues.

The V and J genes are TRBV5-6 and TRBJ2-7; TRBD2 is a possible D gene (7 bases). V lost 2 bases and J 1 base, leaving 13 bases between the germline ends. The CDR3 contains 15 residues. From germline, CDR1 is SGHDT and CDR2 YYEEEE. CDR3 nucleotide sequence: TGTGCCAGCAGCTTTAGGGGGAGGGGTTCCTACGAGCAGTACTTC. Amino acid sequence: CASSFRGRGSYEQYF. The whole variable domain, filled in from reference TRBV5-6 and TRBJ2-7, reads DAGVTQSPTHLIKTRGQQVTLRCSPKSGHDTVSWYQQALGQGPQFIFQYYEEEERQRGNFPDRFSGHQFPNYSSELNVNALLLGDSALYLCASSFRGRGSYEQYFGPGTRLTVT.

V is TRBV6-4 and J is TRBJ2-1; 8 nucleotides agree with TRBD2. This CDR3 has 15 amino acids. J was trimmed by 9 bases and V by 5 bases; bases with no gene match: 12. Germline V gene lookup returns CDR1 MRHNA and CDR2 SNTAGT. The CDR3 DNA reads TGTGCCAGCAGTCCCCCGGCGGGAGGAGGGGGTGAGCAGTTCTTC. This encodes CASSPPAGGGGEQFF.

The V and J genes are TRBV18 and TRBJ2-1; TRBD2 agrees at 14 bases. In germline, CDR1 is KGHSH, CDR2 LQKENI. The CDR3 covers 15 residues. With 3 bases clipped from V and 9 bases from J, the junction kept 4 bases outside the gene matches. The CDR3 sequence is CASSPGLAGVFEQFF. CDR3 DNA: TGTGCCAGCTCACCGGGACTAGCGGGAGTTTTTGAGCAGTTCTTC.

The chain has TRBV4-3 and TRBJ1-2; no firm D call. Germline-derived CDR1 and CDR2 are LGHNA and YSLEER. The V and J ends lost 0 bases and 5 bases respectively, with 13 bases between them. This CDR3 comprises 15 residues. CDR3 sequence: CASSQDRERLYGYTF. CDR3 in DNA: TGCGCCAGCAGCCAAGATCGGGAGCGGTTATATGGCTACACCTTC.

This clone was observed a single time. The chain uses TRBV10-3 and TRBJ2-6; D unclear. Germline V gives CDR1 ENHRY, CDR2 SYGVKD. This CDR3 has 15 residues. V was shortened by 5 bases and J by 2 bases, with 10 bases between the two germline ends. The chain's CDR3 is CAISRPSTGANVLTF. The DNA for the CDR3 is TGTGCCATCAGTCGCCCTAGTACTGGGGCCAACGTCCTGACTTTC.

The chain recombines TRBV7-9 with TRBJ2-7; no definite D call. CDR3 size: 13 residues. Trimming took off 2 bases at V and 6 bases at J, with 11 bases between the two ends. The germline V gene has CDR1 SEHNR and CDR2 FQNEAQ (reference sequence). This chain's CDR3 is CASSLTLPSEQYF. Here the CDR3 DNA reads TGTGCCAGCAGCTTAACTCTCCCCTCCGAGCAGTACTTC.

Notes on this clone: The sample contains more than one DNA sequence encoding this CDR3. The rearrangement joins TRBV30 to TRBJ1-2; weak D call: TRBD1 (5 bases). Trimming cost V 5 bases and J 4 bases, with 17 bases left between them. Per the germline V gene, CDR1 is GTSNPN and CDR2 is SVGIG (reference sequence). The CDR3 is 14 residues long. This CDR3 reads CAWLGRGWVYGYTF. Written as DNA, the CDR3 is TGTGCCTGGCTCGGGCGGGGCTGGGTCTATGGCTACACCTTC. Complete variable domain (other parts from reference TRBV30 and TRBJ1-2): SQTIHQWPATLVQPVGSPLSLECTVEGTSNPNLYWYRQAAGRGLQLLFYSVGIGQISSEVPQNLSASRPQDRQFILSSKKLLLSDSGFYLCAWLGRGWVYGYTFGSGTRLTVV.

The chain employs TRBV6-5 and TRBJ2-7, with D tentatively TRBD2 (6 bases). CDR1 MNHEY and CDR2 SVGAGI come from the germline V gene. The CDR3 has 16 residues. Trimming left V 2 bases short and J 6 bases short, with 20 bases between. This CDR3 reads CASSYAPTGEGGEQYF. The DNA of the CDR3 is TGTGCCAGCAGTTACGCCCCCACGGGGGAAGGAGGCGAGCAGTACTTC.

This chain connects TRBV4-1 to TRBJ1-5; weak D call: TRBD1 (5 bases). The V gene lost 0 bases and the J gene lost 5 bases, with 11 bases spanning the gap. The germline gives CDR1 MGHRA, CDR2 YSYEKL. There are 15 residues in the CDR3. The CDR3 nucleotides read TGCGCCAGCAGCCAAGATGCCAGGGTTCATCAGCCCCAGCATTTT. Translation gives CASSQDARVHQPQHF.

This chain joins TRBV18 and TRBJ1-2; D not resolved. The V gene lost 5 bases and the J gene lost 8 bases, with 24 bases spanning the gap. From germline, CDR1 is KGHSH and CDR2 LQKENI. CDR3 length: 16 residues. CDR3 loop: CASSARRALSVSGYTF. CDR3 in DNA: TGTGCCAGCTCAGCGAGGAGGGCGTTATCGGTTAGCGGCTACACCTTC. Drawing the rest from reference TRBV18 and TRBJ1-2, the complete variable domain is NAGVMQNPRHLVRRRGQEARLRCSPMKGHSHVYWYRQLPEEGLKFMVYLQKENIIDESGMPKERFSAEFPKEGPSILRIQQVVRGDSAAYFCASSARRALSVSGYTFGSGTRLTVV.

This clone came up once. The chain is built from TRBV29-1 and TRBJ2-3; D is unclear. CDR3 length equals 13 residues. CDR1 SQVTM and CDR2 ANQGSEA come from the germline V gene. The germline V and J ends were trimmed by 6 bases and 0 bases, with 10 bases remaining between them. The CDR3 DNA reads TGCAGCGTCCTAACGGGTAGCACAGATACGCAGTATTTT. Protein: CSVLTGSTDTQYF.

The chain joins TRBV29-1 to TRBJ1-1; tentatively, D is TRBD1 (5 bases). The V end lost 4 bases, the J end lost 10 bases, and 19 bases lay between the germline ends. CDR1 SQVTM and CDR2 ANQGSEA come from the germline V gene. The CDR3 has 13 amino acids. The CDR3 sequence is CSVVVRQPAGAFF. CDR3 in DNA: TGCAGCGTTGTTGTCCGACAGCCAGCGGGAGCTTTCTTT. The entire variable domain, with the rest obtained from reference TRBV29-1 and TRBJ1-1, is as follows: SAVISQKPSRDICQRGTSLTIQCQVDSQVTMMFWYRQQPGQSLTLIATANQGSEATYESGFVIDKFPISRPNLTFSTLTVSNMSPEDSSIYLCSVVVRQPAGAFFGQGTRLTVV.

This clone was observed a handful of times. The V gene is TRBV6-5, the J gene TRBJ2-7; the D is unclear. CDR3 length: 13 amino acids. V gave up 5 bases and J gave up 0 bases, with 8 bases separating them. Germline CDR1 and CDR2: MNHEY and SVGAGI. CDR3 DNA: TGTGCCAGCAGTCCCTCAGGCTCCTACGAGCAGTACTTC. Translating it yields CASSPSGSYEQYF.

The CDR3 is CSVTTRDRDYEQYF. The CDR3 DNA follows: TGCAGCGTCACCACCCGGGACAGGGACTACGAGCAGTACTTC. The chain carries TRBV29-1 and TRBJ2-7; TRBD1 matches 9 bases. After removal of 6 bases from V and 3 bases from J, the junction contained 9 bases not matched to a gene. Germline V lookup: CDR1 SQVTM, CDR2 ANQGSEA. This CDR3 contains 14 residues.

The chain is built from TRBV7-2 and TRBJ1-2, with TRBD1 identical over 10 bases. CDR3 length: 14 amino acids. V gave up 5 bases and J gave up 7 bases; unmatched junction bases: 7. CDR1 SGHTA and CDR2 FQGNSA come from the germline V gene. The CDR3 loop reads CASSPGTGEGGYTF. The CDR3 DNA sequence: TGTGCCAGCAGCCCAGGGACAGGGGAGGGTGGCTACACCTTC.

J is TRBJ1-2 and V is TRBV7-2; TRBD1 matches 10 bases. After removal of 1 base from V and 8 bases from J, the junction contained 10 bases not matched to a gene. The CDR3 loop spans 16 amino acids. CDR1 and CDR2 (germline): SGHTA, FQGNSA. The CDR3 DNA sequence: TGTGCCAGCAGCTTAGAACCGGGACAGGGGTCGAGGGGCTACACCTTC. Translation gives CASSLEPGQGSRGYTF.

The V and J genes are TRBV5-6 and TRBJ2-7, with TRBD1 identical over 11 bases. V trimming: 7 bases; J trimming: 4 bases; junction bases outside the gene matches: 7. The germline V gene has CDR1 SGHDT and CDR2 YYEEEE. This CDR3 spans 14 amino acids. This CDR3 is CASAFGQGAYEQYF. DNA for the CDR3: TGTGCCAGCGCCTTTGGACAGGGGGCTTACGAGCAGTACTTC.

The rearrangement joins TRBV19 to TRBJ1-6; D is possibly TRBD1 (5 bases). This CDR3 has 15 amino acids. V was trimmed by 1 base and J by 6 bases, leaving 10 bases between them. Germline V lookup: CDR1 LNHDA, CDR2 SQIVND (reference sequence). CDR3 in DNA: TGTGCCAGTAGTATAGGAGGAGGGGTTAATTCACCCCTCCACTTT. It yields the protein CASSIGGGVNSPLHF.

The CDR3 spells CASSPTRGEQFF. The CDR3 bases are TGTGCCAGCAGCCCAACCCGGGGGGAGCAGTTCTTC. The chain is built from TRBV7-6 and TRBJ2-1, with D perhaps matching TRBD2 (6 bases). This CDR3 comprises 12 residues. Trimming pared 5 bases from V and 10 bases from J, leaving 12 bases between. The germline gives CDR1 SGHVS, CDR2 FNYEAQ.

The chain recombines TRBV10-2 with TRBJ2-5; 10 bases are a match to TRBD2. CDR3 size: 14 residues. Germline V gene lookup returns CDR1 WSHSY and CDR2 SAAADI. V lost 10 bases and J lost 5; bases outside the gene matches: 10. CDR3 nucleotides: TGCGCCACATGGGGCCTAGCGGGGGATGAGACCCAGTACTTC. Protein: CATWGLAGDETQYF.

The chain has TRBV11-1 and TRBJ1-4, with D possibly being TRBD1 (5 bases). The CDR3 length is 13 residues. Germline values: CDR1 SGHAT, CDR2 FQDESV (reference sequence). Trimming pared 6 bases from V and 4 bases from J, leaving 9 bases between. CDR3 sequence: CASRGAGNEKLFF. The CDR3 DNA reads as TGTGCCAGCAGAGGGGCTGGTAATGAAAAACTGTTTTTT.